This note documents a single TCR beta chain sequence. Its antigen is as yet unknown. The protocol was immunoSEQ multiplex PCR, while the TCRdb copy is restricted to in-frame clones and leaves out a portion. This table holds about 7,400 clones, about four fifths found once. These data belong to a study of T cell clones after liver transplantation. Turning to the study itself: Post-transplant blood was tracked for graft-donor-reactive T cell clones identified in a pre-transplant mixed lymphocyte reaction. Without induction therapy, subjects received standard immunosuppression until 12-24 months post-transplant. Overall study results and limits: Graft donor-reactive T cells may have migrated into the graft rather than being deleted.

From germline, CDR1 is MNHNS and CDR2 SASEGT. Deletions cut 2 bases from V and 4 bases from J, with 15 bases between. The CDR3 sequence is 16 residues long. The chain carries TRBV6-1 and TRBJ2-1, with D possibly matching TRBD1 (5 bases). Sequences were derived from CD8+ T cells from blood, sampled before liver transplant. The receptor comes from a human donor who received a liver transplant. Here the CDR3 reads CASSERKGDFYNEQFF. The CDR3 region has the DNA TGTGCCAGCAGTGAACGGAAAGGGGATTTTTACAATGAGCAGTTCTTC.